This TCR beta chain was observed in a study of T-cell memory formation after mild COVID-19. Overall study results and limits: Certain responding clones were present in pre-infection memory, suggesting participation of cross-reactive memory.

The CDR3 has 13 amino acids. CDR1 and CDR2 from the germline V gene are KGHDR and SFDVKD. Trimming removed 0 bases from V and 9 bases from J, with 9 bases in between. A single record per CDR3 protein comes from TCRdb applying MiXCR to the 5' RACE reads. The sample contains around 410,000 distinct CDR3 sequences, less than 25% of which appear only once. Worth noting for this clonotype: Its cognate antigen is unknown.

The source is an adult woman who had mild COVID-19 (a few samples of this study predate the infection). Cell type and time point are not known. This chain connects TRBV24-1 to TRBJ2-3; D may be TRBD1 (6 bases). The specimen sequenced was PBMCs or a T cell subset sorted from them (not recorded which). The CDR3 nucleotides are TGTGCCACCAGTGATTTGTGGCAGGGGACGCAGTATTTT. This codes for CATSDLWQGTQYF.